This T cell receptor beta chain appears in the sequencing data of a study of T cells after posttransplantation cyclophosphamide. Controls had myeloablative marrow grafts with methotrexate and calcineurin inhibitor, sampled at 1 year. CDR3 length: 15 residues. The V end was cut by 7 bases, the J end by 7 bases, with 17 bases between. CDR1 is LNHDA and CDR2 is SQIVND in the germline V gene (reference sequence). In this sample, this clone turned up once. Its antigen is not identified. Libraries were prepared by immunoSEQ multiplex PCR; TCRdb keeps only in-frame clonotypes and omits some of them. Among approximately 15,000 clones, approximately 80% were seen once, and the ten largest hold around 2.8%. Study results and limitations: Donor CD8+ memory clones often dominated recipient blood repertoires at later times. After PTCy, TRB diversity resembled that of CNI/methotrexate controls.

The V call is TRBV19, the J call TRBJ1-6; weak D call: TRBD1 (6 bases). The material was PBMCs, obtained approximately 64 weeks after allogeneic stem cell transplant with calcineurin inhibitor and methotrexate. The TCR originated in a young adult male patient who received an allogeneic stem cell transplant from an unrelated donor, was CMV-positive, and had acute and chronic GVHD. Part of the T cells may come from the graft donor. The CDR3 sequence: CASTSGGRENSPLHF. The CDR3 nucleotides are TGTGCCAGTACCTCCGGGGGGCGTGAGAATTCACCCCTCCACTTT.